The present T cell receptor beta chain was sequenced within a study of blood T cells in healthy people across ages. Background on the study: Template switching caught about one barcoded beta molecule for each two T cells.

Then a second PCR, running about 7 to 11 cycles, was carried out with a sample-barcoded 5' primer and a J-beta primer mix. Template switching added a 12-random-nucleotide identifier to every cDNA molecule. In TCRdb, the 5' RACE reads were re-called with MiXCR into one record per CDR3 protein. The sample records approximately 1,000,000 distinct CDR3 sequences, 35% to 45% being singletons. General observations from the study: It was found that TCR beta diversity correlated strongly with the percentage of naive T cells.

The V and J ends lost 0 bases and 0 bases respectively, with 6 bases between them. CDR1 DFQATT and CDR2 SNEGSKA come from the germline V gene (reference sequence). The CDR3 contains 15 residues. Regarding this clonotype: The target antigen is unknown.

Approximately 10 milliliters was the volume of peripheral blood drawn from each donor. The source of this sequence is a man aged 18 to 29 in good health. The V gene is TRBV20-1, the J gene TRBJ1-6; D gene ambiguous. The sequenced sample consisted of blood. The CDR3 reads CSAREISSYNSPLHF. The CDR3 DNA is TGCAGTGCTAGAGAGATAAGCTCCTATAATTCACCCCTCCACTTT.